This paragraph reports one TCR beta chain. Its specificity is not known. Healthy people donating bone marrow made up the donors. These data come from a study of cytomegalovirus exposure and HLA in healthy donors. The wider study: In terms of ancestry, the Caucasian-associated cluster contained roughly 81% of the approximately 400 genotyped donors.

PCR primers comprised 60 Vbeta and 13 Jbeta primers. Clones were read by immunoSEQ multiplex PCR, and TCRdb kept only the in-frame ones, dropping some. The repertoire holds 200,000 to 250,000 clones, with around 80% as singletons. Germline CDR1 SGHRS, CDR2 YFSETQ. The CDR3 contains 12 residues. Between the trimmed V and J ends, which lost 4 bases and 4 bases, there was a span of 9 bases. Study results and caveats: TCR beta sequences reportedly predicted most subjects' HLA-A and HLA-B alleles accurately. 164 TCR beta chains were listed as cytomegalovirus-associated.

Specimen: PBMCs. This clonotype was sampled from a boy aged 5-17 years in good health and CMV-seronegative. This sequence joins TRBV5-1 and TRBJ2-7; D ambiguous. CDR3 coding DNA: TGCGCCAGCAGCGAGTCAGGTTACGAGCAGTACTTC. This encodes CASSESGYEQYF.